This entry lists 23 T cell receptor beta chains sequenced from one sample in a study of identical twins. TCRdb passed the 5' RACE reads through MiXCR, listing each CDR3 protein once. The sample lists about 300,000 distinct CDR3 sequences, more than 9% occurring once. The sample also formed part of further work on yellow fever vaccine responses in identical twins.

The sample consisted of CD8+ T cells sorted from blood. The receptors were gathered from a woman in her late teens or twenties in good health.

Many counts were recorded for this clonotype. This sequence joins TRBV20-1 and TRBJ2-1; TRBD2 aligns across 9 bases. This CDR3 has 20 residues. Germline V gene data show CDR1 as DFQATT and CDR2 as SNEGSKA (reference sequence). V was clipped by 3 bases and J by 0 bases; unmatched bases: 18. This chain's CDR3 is CSASGDLTSGRPSSYNEQFF. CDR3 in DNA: TGCAGTGCTAGTGGAGATTTGACTAGCGGCAGACCCAGCTCCTACAATGAGCAGTTCTTC.

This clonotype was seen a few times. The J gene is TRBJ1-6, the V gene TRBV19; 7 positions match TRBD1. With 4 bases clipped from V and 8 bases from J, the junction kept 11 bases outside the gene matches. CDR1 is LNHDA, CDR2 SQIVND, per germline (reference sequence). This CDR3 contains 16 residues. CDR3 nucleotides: TGTGCCAGTAGTAGAACAACAGGGGTAGTTGATTCACCCCTCCACTTT. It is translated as CASSRTTGVVDSPLHF. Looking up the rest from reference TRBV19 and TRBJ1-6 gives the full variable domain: DGGITQSPKYLFRKEGQNVTLSCEQNLNHDAMYWYRQDPGQGLRLIYYSQIVNDFQKGDIAEGYSVSREKKESFPLTVTSAQKNPTAFYLCASSRTTGVVDSPLHFGNGTRLTVT.

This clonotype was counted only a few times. The CDR3: CASSPTTGKGGYTF. CDR3 nucleotide sequence: TGTGCCAGCAGTCCAACGACAGGGAAGGGTGGCTACACCTTC. This chain joins TRBV27 and TRBJ1-2, with TRBD1 identical over 7 bases. The J segment lost 7 bases and the V segment lost 5 bases, leaving 10 bases of the junction unmatched. The CDR3 contains 14 residues. Germline V gene lookup returns CDR1 MNHEY and CDR2 SMNVEV (reference sequence).

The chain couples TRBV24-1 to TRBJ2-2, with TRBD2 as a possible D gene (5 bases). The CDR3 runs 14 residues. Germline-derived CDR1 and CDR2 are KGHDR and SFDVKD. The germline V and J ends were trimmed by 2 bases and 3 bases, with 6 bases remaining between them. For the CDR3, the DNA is TGTGCCACCAGTGATTCTAGCCACACCGGGGAGCTGTTTTTT. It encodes CATSDSSHTGELFF.

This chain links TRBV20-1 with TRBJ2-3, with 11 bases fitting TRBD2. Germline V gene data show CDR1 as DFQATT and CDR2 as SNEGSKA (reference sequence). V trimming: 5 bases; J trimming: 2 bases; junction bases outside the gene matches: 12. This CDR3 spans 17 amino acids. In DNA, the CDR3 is TGCAGTGCTCAGAGATTAGCGGGGGGGCCCCACACAGATACGCAGTATTTT. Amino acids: CSAQRLAGGPHTDTQYF.

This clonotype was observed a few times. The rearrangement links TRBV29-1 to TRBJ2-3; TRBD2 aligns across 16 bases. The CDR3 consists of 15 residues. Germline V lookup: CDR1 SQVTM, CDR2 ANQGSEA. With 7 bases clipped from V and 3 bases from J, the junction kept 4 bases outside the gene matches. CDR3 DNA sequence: TGCAGCGGCGGGACTAGCGGGAGGGGAACAGATACGCAGTATTTT. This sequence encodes CSGGTSGRGTDTQYF.

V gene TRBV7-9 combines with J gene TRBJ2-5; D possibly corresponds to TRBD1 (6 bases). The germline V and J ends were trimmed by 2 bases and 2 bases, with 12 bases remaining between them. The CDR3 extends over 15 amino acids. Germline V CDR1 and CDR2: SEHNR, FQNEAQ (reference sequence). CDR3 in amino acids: CASSLPDGQQETQYF. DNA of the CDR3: TGTGCCAGCAGCTTACCAGATGGACAGCAAGAGACCCAGTACTTC.

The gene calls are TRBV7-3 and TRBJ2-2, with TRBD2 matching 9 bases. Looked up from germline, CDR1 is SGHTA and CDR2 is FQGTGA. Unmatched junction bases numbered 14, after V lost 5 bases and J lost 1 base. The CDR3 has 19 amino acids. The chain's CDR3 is CASSPRVAGVPENTGELFF. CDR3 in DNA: TGTGCCAGCAGCCCGAGGGTAGCGGGAGTCCCTGAGAACACCGGGGAGCTGTTTTTT.

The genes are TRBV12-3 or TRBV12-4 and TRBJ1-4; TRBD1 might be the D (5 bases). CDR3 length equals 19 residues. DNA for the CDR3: TGTACCCGCAGTTTTTGGGGCGATCCAGGGAAGCCGCCTAATGAAAAACTGTTTTTT. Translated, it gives CTRSFWGDPGKPPNEKLFF.

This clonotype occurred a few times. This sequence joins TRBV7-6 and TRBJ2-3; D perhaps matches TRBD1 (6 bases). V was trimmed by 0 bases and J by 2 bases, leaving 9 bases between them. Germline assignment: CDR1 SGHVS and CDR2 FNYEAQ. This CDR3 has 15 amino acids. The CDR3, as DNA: TGTGCCAGCAGCTTAGCTACAGGGAACACAGATACGCAGTATTTT. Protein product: CASSLATGNTDTQYF.

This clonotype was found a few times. The CDR3 DNA follows: TGTGCCAGCAGCACACGACTCAATGAGCAGTTCTTC. Protein product: CASSTRLNEQFF. V is TRBV11-1 and J is TRBJ2-1; D remains unclear. The CDR3 totals 12 residues. CDR1 is SGHAT, CDR2 FQDESV, per germline (reference sequence). V was cut by 5 bases and J by 6 bases, with 8 bases left in between.

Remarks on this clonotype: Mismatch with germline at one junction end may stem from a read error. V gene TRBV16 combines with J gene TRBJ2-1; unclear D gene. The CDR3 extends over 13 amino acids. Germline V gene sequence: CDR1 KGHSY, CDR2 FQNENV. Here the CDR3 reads CASSQSRANEQFF. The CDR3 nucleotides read TGTGCCAGCAGCCAATCAAGGGCCAATGAGCAATTCTTC.

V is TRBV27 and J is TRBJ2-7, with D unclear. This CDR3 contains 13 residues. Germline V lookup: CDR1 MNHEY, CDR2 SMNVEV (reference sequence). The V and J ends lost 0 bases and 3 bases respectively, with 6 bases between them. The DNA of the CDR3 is TGTGCCAGCAGTTTATCTAGTGGCTACGAGCAGTACTTC. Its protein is CASSLSSGYEQYF.

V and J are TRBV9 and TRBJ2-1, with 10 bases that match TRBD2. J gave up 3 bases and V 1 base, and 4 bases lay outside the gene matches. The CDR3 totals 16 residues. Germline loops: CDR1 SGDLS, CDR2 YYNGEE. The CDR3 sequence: CASSVSGRGGYNEQFF. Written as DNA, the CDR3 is TGTGCCAGCAGCGTAAGCGGGAGGGGGGGCTACAATGAGCAGTTCTTC. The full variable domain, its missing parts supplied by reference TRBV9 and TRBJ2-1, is DSGVTQTPKHLITATGQRVTLRCSPRSGDLSVYWYQQSLDQGLQFLIQYYNGEERAKGNILERFSAQQFPDLHSELNLSSLELGDSALYFCASSVSGRGGYNEQFFGPGTRLTVL.

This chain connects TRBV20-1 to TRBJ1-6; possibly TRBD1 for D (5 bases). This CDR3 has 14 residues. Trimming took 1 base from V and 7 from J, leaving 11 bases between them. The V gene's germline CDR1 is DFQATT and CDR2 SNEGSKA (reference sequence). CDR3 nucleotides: TGCAGTGCTAGAGTTGGCAGGGAAAATTCACCCCTCCACTTT. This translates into CSARVGRENSPLHF.

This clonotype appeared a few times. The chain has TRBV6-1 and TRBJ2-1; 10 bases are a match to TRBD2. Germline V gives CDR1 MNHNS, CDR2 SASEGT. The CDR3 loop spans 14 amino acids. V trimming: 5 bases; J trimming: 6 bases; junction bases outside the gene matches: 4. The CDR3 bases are TGTGCCAGCAGTCCCAGCGGGAGGGCCAATGAGCAGTTCTTC. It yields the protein CASSPSGRANEQFF.

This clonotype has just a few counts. This chain's CDR3 is CATSDSPLAGGDTQYF. The CDR3 DNA reads as TGTGCCACCAGTGATTCCCCACTAGCGGGTGGGGATACGCAGTATTTT. This chain uses TRBV24-1 with TRBJ2-3; the match to TRBD2 covers 9 bases. The CDR3 covers 16 residues. Trimming removed 2 bases from V and 6 bases from J; junction bases left unmatched: 8. Germline loops: CDR1 KGHDR, CDR2 SFDVKD.

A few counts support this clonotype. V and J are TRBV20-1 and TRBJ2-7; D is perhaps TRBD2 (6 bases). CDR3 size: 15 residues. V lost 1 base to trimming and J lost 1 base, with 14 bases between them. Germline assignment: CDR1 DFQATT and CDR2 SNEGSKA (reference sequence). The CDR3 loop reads CSARGRRRDSYEQYF. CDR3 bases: TGCAGTGCTAGAGGTCGGAGGAGGGATTCCTACGAGCAGTACTTC.

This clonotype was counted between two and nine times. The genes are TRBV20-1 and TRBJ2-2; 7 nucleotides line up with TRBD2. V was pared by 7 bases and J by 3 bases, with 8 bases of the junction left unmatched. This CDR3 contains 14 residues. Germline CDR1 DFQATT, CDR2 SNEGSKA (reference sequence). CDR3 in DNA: TGCAGTGTTAAGCGGGAAGGGGACACCGGGGAGCTGTTTTTT. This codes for CSVKREGDTGELFF.

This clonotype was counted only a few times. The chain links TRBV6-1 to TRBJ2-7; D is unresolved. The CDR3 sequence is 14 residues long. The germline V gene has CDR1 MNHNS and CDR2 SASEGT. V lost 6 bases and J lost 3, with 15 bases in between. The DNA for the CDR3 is TGTGCCAGCAGGATCGATCGCTTCGACTACGAGCAGTACTTC. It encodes CASRIDRFDYEQYF.

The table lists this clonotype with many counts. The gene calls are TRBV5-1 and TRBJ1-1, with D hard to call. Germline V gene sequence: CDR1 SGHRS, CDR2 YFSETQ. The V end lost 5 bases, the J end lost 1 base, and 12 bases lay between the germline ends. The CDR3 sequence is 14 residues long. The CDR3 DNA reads TGCGCCAGCAGTACCGCGGCGGAGAACACTGAAGCTTTCTTT. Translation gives CASSTAAENTEAFF. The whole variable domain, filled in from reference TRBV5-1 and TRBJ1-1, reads KAGVTQTPRYLIKTRGQQVTLSCSPISGHRSVSWYQQTPGQGLQFLFEYFSETQRNKGNFPGRFSGRQFSNSRSEMNVSTLELGDSALYLCASSTAAENTEAFFGQGTRLTVV.

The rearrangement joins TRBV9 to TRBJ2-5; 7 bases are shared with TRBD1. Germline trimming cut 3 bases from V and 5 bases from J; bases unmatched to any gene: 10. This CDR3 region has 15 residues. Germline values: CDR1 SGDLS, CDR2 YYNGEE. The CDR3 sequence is CASSASGTVSETQYF. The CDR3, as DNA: TGTGCCAGCAGCGCGTCCGGGACAGTATCCGAGACCCAGTACTTC.

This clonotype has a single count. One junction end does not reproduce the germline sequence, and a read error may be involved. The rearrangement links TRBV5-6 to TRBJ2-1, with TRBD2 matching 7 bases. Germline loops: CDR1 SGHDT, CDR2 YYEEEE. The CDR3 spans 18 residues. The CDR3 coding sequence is TGTGCCAGGGGCCCGGGGGGTCTAGCCGGCTCCGCGATCGATGAACAGTTCTTC. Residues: CARGPGGLAGSAIDEQFF.